This T cell receptor beta chain originates from a study of blood T cells in healthy people across ages. Study observations and caveats: It was the long-lived donors that had more naive CD4+ cells and higher diversity than aged donors. With donor CMV status unknown, expanded clonotype changes were possibly confounded.

This CDR3 contains 14 residues. Germline CDR1 MGHDK, CDR2 SYGVNS. Trimming took 7 bases from V and 2 from J; bases not matched to a gene: 4. The use of a sample-barcoded 5' primer and a J-beta primer mix characterized a second PCR of roughly 6 to 11 cycles. Each cDNA molecule, via a template-switch adaptor with 12 random nucleotides, was tagged. MiXCR, applied by TCRdb to the 5' RACE reads, yields one record per CDR3 protein. Of 1,500,000 or so distinct CDR3 sequences in the sample, approximately 59% are singletons; the top ten hold 6.5% to 8.5%. Note on this clonotype: Its antigen is not known.

What was sequenced was blood. The TCR sequence derives from a man aged 18-30 years in good health. The chain carries TRBV25-1 and TRBJ2-1; 8 bases are shared with TRBD1. The CDR3 nucleotides are TGTGCCAGCAACGACAGGGGAGCCTACAATGAGCAGTTCTTC. Its protein product is CASNDRGAYNEQFF.